Shown below are 14 T cell receptor beta chains from a single sample sequenced in a study of blood T cell repertoires in COVID-19. The method was immunoSEQ multiplex PCR; TCRdb's version includes in-frame clones alone and lacks a portion of them. The sample has 250,000 to 350,000 clones; more than 80% are singletons. Material: peripheral blood. These receptors originate from a man aged 18 to 29 who had recovered from COVID-19.

This chain links TRBV9 with TRBJ2-7; 9 nucleotides line up with TRBD2. Germline V gene data show CDR1 as SGDLS and CDR2 as YYNGEE. The CDR3 is made up of 15 amino acids. V dropped 2 bases and J dropped 4; count of bases not matched to a gene: 7. The CDR3 sequence: CASSVDGLAIYEQYF. For the CDR3, the DNA is TGTGCCAGCAGCGTGGATGGACTAGCGATTTACGAGCAGTACTTC.

The chain employs TRBV19 and TRBJ1-1; TRBD1 might be the D (5 bases). Germline V gene sequence: CDR1 LNHDA, CDR2 SQIVND (reference sequence). The CDR3 has 16 amino acids. Deletions cut 5 bases from V and 0 bases from J, with 16 bases between. The CDR3 nucleotides read TGTGCCAGTAGTCTCCGACAGACAAATATGAACACTGAAGCTTTCTTT. This gives the protein CASSLRQTNMNTEAFF.

The J gene is TRBJ1-3, the V gene TRBV30; the D is unclear. The V and J ends lost 2 bases and 4 bases respectively, with 18 bases between them. The CDR3 is 16 amino acids. Germline V CDR1 and CDR2: GTSNPN, SVGIG (reference sequence). Here the CDR3 reads CAWSTDYVGTGNTIYF. CDR3 nucleotides: TGTGCCTGGAGTACCGACTATGTCGGTACAGGAAACACCATATATTTT.

This chain links TRBV14 with TRBJ1-1; D unclear. Germline CDR1 SGHDN, CDR2 FVKESK. V gave up 4 bases and J gave up 1 base, with 10 bases separating them. CDR3 length: 14 amino acids. CDR3 amino acids: CASSRADTNTEAFF. The DNA of the CDR3 is TGTGCCAGCAGCCGAGCAGACACGAACACTGAAGCTTTCTTT.

The genes are TRBV5-6 and TRBJ1-2; 8 nucleotides agree with TRBD1. The germline V gene encodes CDR1 SGHDT and CDR2 YYEEEE. V gave up 3 bases and J gave up 4 bases; unmatched junction bases: 5. CDR3 length: 14 residues. The DNA for the CDR3 is TGTGCCAGCAGCTCCCAGGACAGGGTCTATGGCTACACCTTC. This codes for CASSSQDRVYGYTF.

This clone was seen more than once but under ten times. This chain links TRBV6-5 with TRBJ1-1; 8 positions agree with TRBD1. The CDR3 covers 13 residues. The trim removed 8 bases at V and 5 bases at J, leaving 7 bases unmatched. Germline assignment: CDR1 MNHEY and CDR2 SVGAGI. The CDR3 bases are TGTGCCAGCCGGAGCAGGGGGCGAACTGAAGCTTTCTTT. It codes for CASRSRGRTEAFF.

The rearrangement uses TRBV3-1 (or the pseudogene TRBV3-2) and TRBJ2-4; 8 bases are a match to TRBD1. Germline V gene data show CDR1 as LGHDT and CDR2 as YNNKEL (reference sequence). The J segment lost 11 bases and the V segment lost 1 base, leaving 13 bases of the junction unmatched. The CDR3 totals 16 residues. The CDR3 sequence is CASSQVLGGQALVQYF. DNA for the CDR3: TGTGCCAGCAGCCAAGTACTTGGGGGACAGGCTTTAGTTCAGTACTTC.

The rearrangement joins TRBV18 to TRBJ2-3, with 9 bases matching TRBD1. The ends lost 5 bases at V and 2 bases at J; junction bases unmatched: 11. Germline V gives CDR1 KGHSH, CDR2 LQKENI. The CDR3 loop spans 17 amino acids. Here the CDR3 reads CASSSSPGQGSTDTQYF. The CDR3 bases are TGTGCCAGCTCATCTAGTCCGGGACAGGGATCCACAGATACGCAGTATTTT.

V gene TRBV6-5 combines with J gene TRBJ1-2; possible D gene TRBD1, 5 bases. Germline-derived CDR1 and CDR2 are MNHEY and SVGAGI. With 7 bases removed from V and 1 base from J, the gap between germline ends came to 10 bases. The CDR3 extends over 13 amino acids. CDR3 loop: CASMTESNYGYTF. CDR3 DNA sequence: TGTGCCAGCATGACAGAGAGTAACTATGGCTACACCTTC.

The V call is TRBV23-1, the J call TRBJ1-4; TRBD1 might be the D (6 bases). TRBV23-1 is classed as an ORF, of uncertain function. This CDR3 is 19 amino acids long. Trimming left V 4 bases short and J 6 bases short, with 27 bases between. CDR3 DNA sequence: TGCGCCAGCAGTCCCAAACCAGCGCTGACAGGTCCTTGCGATGAAAAACTGTTTTTT. As protein: CASSPKPALTGPCDEKLFF.

The V gene is TRBV11-2, the J gene TRBJ2-7, with 10 bases aligning to TRBD2. This CDR3 is 18 amino acids long. V was pared by 3 bases and J by 3 bases, with 14 bases of the junction left unmatched. The V gene's germline CDR1 is SGHAT and CDR2 FQNNGV. CDR3 nucleotide sequence: TGTGCCAGCAGCTTCTGGGGGACCAGGACTAGCGGACACTACGAGCAGTACTTC. Its protein product is CASSFWGTRTSGHYEQYF.

The genes are TRBV5-5 and TRBJ1-3; D is undetermined. From germline, CDR1 is SGHKS and CDR2 YYEKEE (reference sequence). This CDR3 comprises 15 residues. V lost 5 bases, J lost 3 bases, and 15 bases lay in between. This chain's CDR3 is CASRAGIPNGNTIYF. Written as DNA, the CDR3 is TGTGCCAGCAGGGCGGGCATCCCTAATGGAAACACCATATATTTT. The variable domain in full, with the rest retrieved from reference TRBV5-5 and TRBJ1-3, is DAGVTQSPTHLIKTRGQQVTLRCSPISGHKSVSWYQQVLGQGPQFIFQYYEKEERGRGNFPDRFSARQFPNYSSELNVNALLLGDSALYLCASRAGIPNGNTIYFGEGSWLTVV.

The gene calls are TRBV6-6 and TRBJ2-7, with TRBD1 identical over 9 bases. CDR1 and CDR2 from the germline V gene are MNHNY and SVGAGI (reference sequence). This CDR3 is built from 16 residues. Trimming cost V 5 bases and J 2 bases; bases outside gene matches: 10. In DNA form, the CDR3 reads TGTGCCAGCAGTCCGCCTAGGACAGGGGCTCCCTACGAGCAGTACTTC. Protein: CASSPPRTGAPYEQYF.

J is TRBJ1-1 and V is TRBV11-2, with D uncertain. CDR3 length: 13 amino acids. In germline, CDR1 is SGHAT, CDR2 FQNNGV. V gave up 5 bases and J gave up 0 bases, with 7 bases separating them. Written as DNA, the CDR3 is TGTGCCAGCAGCCTCACACTGAACACTGAAGCTTTCTTT. Its protein is CASSLTLNTEAFF.